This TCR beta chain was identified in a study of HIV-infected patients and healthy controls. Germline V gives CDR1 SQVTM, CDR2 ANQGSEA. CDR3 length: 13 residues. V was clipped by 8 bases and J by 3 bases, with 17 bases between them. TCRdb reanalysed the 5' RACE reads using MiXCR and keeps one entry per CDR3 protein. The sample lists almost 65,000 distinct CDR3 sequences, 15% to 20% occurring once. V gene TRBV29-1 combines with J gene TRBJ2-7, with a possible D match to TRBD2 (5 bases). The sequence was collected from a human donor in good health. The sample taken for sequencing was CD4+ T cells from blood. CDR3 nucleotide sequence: TGCAGCATACGCGGCCTGGGGAGCTACGAGCAGTACTTC. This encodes CSIRGLGSYEQYF.